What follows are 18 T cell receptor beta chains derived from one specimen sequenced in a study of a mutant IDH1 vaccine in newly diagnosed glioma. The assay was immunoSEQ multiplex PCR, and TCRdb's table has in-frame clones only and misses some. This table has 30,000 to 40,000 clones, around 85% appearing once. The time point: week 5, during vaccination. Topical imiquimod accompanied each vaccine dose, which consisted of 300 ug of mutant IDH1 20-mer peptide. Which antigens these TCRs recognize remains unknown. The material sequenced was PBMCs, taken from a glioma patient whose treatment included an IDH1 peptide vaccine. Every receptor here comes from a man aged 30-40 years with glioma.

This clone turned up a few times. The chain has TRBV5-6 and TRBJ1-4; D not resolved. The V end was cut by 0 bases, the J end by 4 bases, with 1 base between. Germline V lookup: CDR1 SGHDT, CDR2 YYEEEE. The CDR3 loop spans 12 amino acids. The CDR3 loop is CASSLVNEKLFF. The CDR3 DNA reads TGTGCCAGCAGCTTGGTTAATGAAAAACTGTTTTTT.

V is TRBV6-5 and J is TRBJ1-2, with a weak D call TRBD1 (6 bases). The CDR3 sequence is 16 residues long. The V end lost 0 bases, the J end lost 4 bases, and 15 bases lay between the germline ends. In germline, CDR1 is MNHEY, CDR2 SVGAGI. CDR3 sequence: CASSYSLSGDTYGYTF. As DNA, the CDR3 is TGTGCCAGCAGTTACTCACTCTCAGGGGATACCTATGGCTACACCTTC.

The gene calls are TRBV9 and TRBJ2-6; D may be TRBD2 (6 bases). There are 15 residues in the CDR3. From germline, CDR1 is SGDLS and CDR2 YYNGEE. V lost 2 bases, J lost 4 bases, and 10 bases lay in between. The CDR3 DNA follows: TGTGCCAGCAGCGTGGGGGGTTACGGGGCCAACGTCCTGACTTTC. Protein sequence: CASSVGGYGANVLTF.

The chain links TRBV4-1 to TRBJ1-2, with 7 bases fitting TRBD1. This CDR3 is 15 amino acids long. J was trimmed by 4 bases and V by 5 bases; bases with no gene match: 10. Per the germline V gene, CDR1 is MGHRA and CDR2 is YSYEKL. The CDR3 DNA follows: TGCGCCAGCAGCTCCCCGACAGGGAGATCCTATGGCTACACCTTC. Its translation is CASSSPTGRSYGYTF.

The CDR3: CASSEDPAPYEQYF. The CDR3 DNA sequence: TGTGCCAGCAGCGAGGACCCGGCACCCTACGAGCAGTACTTC. The rearrangement uses TRBV9 and TRBJ2-7, with D unresolved. This CDR3 region has 14 residues. Germline loops: CDR1 SGDLS, CDR2 YYNGEE. V lost 3 bases to trimming and J lost 2 bases, with 12 bases between them.

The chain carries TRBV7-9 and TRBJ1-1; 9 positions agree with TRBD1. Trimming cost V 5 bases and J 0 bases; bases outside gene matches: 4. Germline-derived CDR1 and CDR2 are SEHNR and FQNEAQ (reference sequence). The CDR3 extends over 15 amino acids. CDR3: CASSPGTGMNTEAFF. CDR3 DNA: TGTGCCAGCAGCCCTGGGACAGGGATGAACACTGAAGCTTTCTTT.

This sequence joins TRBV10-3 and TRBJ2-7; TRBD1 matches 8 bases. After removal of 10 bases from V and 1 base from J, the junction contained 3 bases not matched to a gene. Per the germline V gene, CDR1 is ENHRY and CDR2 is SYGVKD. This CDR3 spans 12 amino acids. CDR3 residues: CATRQGSYEQYF. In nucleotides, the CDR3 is TGTGCCACCCGACAGGGGTCCTACGAGCAGTACTTC.

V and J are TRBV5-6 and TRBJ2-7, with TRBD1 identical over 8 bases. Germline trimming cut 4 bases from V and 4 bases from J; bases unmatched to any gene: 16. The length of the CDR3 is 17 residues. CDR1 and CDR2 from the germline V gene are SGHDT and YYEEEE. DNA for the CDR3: TGTGCCAGCAGCGCCTACGGACAGGGAGGATCAACTTACGAGCAGTACTTC. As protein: CASSAYGQGGSTYEQYF.

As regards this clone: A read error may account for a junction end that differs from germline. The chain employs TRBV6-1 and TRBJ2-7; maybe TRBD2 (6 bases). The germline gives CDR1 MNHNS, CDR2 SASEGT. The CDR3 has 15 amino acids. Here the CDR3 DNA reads TGTGCCAGCAGTGCTTCATCCGGGACTGAGTCCCTATTTCGCTTC. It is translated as CASSASSGTESLFRF.

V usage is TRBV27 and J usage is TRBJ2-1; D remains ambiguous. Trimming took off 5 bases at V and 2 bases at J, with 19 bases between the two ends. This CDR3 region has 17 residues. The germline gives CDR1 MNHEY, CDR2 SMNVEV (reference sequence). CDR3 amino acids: CASSPGPPAPTYNEQFF. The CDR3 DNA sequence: TGTGCCAGCAGTCCCGGGCCACCAGCGCCGACCTACAATGAGCAGTTCTTC.

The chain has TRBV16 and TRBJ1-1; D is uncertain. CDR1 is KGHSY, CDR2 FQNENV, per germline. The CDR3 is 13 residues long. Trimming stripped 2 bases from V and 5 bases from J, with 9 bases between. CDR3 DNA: TGTGCCAGCAGCCAAAGCCTAGGGACTGAAGCTTTCTTT. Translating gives CASSQSLGTEAFF.

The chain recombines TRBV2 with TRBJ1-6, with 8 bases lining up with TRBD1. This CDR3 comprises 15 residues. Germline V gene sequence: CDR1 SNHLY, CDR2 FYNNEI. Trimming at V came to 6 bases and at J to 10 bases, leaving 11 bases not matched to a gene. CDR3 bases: TGTGCCAGCAGCCTCCGGGACAGGCGGAACTCACCCCTCCACTTT. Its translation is CASSLRDRRNSPLHF.

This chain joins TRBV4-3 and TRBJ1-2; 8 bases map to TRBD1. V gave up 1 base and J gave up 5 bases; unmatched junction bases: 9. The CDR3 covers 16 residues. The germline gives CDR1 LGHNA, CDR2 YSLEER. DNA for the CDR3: TGCGCCAGCAGCCAAGTCGCGGCAGGGGGCAGATATGGCTACACCTTC. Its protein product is CASSQVAAGGRYGYTF.

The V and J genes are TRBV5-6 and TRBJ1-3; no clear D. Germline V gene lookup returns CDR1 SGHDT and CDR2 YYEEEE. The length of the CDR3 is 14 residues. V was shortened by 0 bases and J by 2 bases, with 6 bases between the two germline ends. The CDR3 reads CASSLGGTGNTIYF. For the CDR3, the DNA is TGTGCCAGCAGCTTGGGAGGGACTGGAAACACCATATATTTT.

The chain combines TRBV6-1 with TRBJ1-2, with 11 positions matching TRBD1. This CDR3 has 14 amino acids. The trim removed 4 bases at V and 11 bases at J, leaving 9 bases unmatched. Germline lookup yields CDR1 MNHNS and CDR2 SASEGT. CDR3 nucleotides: TGTGCCAGCAGTGTGTCAGGACAGGGGGCATCTTACACCTTC. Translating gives CASSVSGQGASYTF.

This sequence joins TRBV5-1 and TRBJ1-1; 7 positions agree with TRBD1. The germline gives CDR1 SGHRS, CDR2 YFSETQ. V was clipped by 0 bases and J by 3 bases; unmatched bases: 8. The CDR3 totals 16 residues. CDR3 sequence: CASSLGSGGLYTEAFF. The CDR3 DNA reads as TGCGCCAGCAGCTTGGGGTCAGGGGGTCTGTACACTGAAGCTTTCTTT.

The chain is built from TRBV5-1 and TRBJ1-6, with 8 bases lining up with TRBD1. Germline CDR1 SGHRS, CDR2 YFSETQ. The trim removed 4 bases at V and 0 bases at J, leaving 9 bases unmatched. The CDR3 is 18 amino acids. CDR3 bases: TGCGCCAGCAGCCAAGGGACAGGAATGGGCTCCTATAATTCACCCCTCCACTTT. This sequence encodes CASSQGTGMGSYNSPLHF.

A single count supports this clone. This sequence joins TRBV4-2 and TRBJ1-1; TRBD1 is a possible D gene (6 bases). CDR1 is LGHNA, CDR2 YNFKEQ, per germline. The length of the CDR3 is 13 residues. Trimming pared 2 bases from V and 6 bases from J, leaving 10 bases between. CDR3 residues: CASSQRSGAEAFF. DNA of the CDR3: TGTGCCAGCAGCCAACGCTCAGGGGCTGAAGCTTTCTTT.